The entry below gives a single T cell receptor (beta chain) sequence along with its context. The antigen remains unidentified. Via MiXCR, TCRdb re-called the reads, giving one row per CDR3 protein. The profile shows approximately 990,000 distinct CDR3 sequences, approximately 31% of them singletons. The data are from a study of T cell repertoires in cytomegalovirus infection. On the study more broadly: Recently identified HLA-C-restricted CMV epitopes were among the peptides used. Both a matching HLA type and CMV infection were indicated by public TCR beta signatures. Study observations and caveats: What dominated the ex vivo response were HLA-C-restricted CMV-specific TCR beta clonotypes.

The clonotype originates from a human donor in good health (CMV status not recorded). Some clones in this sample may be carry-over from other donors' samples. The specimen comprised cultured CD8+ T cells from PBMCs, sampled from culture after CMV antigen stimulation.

The CDR3 bases are TGTGCCAGCGGGGAAGAGTACTATGGCTACACCTTC. Translating it yields CASGEEYYGYTF. J is TRBJ1-2 and V is TRBV9; D uncertain. Per the germline V gene, CDR1 is SGDLS and CDR2 is YYNGEE. This CDR3 has 12 amino acids. Trimming shortened V by 7 bases and J by 3 bases, and 10 bases separated the two germline ends.